This entry lists 25 T cell receptor beta chains sequenced from one sample in a study of blood T cells in healthy people across ages. A J-beta primer mix and a sample-barcoded 5' primer were used in a second PCR of about 7 to 11 cycles. TCRdb recomputed calls from the 5' RACE reads with MiXCR, one row per CDR3 protein. The data show 600,000 to 650,000 distinct CDR3 sequences, under 70% seen once. The sequenced sample consisted of blood. Every receptor here comes from a man in his 60s in good health.

The chain links TRBV6-5 to TRBJ2-1; 8 nucleotides match TRBD1. V dropped 6 bases and J dropped 10; count of bases not matched to a gene: 14. The CDR3 runs 15 residues. Germline V gene lookup returns CDR1 MNHEY and CDR2 SVGAGI. The CDR3 DNA sequence: TGTGCCAGCAGATCACTAGGGACAGGCTCTGGGGAGCAGTTCTTC. Translated, it gives CASRSLGTGSGEQFF.

The chain joins TRBV2 to TRBJ1-2; no firm D call. The CDR3 sequence is 12 residues long. From germline, CDR1 is SNHLY and CDR2 FYNNEI. Trimming removed 2 bases from V and 8 bases from J, with 9 bases in between. CDR3 in amino acids: CASSEMAWGYTF. As DNA, the CDR3 is TGTGCCAGCAGTGAAATGGCGTGGGGCTACACCTTC.

The chain employs TRBV18 and TRBJ2-7, with 9 bases that match TRBD2. The J call is in doubt because the DNA end fits TRBJ2-5 better. The CDR3 contains 15 residues. The germline CDR1 and CDR2 sequences are KGHSH and LQKENI. CDR3 loop: CASSPPSGGRETQYF. The CDR3 DNA sequence: TGTGCCAGCTCACCACCTAGCGGGGGCCGAGAGACCCAGTACTTC.

In its sample, this clonotype was seen many times. This chain joins TRBV14 and TRBJ1-1; D uncertain. With 3 bases removed from V and 0 bases from J, the gap between germline ends came to 5 bases. The V gene's germline CDR1 is SGHDN and CDR2 FVKESK. CDR3 length equals 13 residues. The CDR3, as DNA: TGTGCCAGCAGCCAGAACATGAACACTGAAGCTTTCTTT. This sequence encodes CASSQNMNTEAFF.

This clonotype was detected once. The CDR3 sequence is CATRAGINEQFF. The DNA for the CDR3 is TGTGCCACCCGAGCGGGGATCAATGAGCAGTTCTTC. The chain combines TRBV15 with TRBJ2-1; 7 bases agree with TRBD2. Germline trimming cut 8 bases from V and 6 bases from J; bases unmatched to any gene: 4. The germline V gene encodes CDR1 LNHNV and CDR2 YYDKDF (reference sequence). The length of the CDR3 is 12 residues.

This chain joins TRBV19 and TRBJ1-1; D is uncertain. There are 12 residues in the CDR3. The V end was cut by 5 bases, the J end by 3 bases, with 7 bases between. CDR1 is LNHDA and CDR2 is SQIVND in the germline V gene (reference sequence). Written as DNA, the CDR3 is TGTGCCAGTAGTCCAAGACACACTGAAGCTTTCTTT. This gives the protein CASSPRHTEAFF.

This rearrangement joins TRBV7-2 to TRBJ2-3; D uncertain. Germline V CDR1 and CDR2: SGHTA, FQGNSA. V was trimmed by 5 bases and J by 4 bases, leaving 16 bases between them. There are 15 residues in the CDR3. The CDR3 loop is CASSLLTGGADTQYF. As DNA, the CDR3 is TGTGCCAGCAGCCTACTAACCGGTGGCGCAGATACGCAGTATTTT.

The chain carries TRBV4-2 and TRBJ2-1; perhaps TRBD2 as D (6 bases). The CDR3 contains 16 residues. V was cut by 1 base and J by 6 bases, with 16 bases left in between. Germline lookup yields CDR1 LGHNA and CDR2 YNFKEQ. This CDR3 reads CASSQGRMGTANEQFF. Here the CDR3 DNA reads TGTGCCAGCAGCCAAGGAAGGATGGGGACTGCCAATGAGCAGTTCTTC.

This chain links TRBV6-1 with TRBJ1-1; no firm D call. Looked up from germline, CDR1 is MNHNS and CDR2 is SASEGT. The CDR3 spans 14 residues. V was pared by 0 bases and J by 3 bases, with 8 bases between. The CDR3 sequence: CASSEASSDTEAFF. CDR3 coding DNA: TGTGCCAGCAGTGAAGCGTCCAGTGACACTGAAGCTTTCTTT.

Only a few counts were recorded for this clonotype. The chain joins TRBV5-5 to TRBJ1-6, with D perhaps matching TRBD1 (6 bases). Germline V gives CDR1 SGHKS, CDR2 YYEKEE (reference sequence). Trimming cost V 5 bases and J 10 bases, with 16 bases left between them. The CDR3 sequence is 14 residues long. CDR3 coding DNA: TGTGCCAGCAGGATTCGCCAGGGGAACTCACCCCTCCACTTT. As protein: CASRIRQGNSPLHF.

The chain uses TRBV20-1 and TRBJ2-5; D is undetermined. The CDR3 spans 10 residues. V lost 2 bases and J 9 bases, leaving 7 bases between the germline ends. CDR1 and CDR2 from the germline V gene are DFQATT and SNEGSKA (reference sequence). CDR3 DNA: TGCAGTGCTAGAAACGAGGCCCAGTACTTC. It is translated as CSARNEAQYF.

This rearrangement joins TRBV20-1 to TRBJ2-7; TRBD2 might be the D (6 bases). The V gene's germline CDR1 is DFQATT and CDR2 SNEGSKA (reference sequence). There are 15 residues in the CDR3. Trimming left V 0 bases short and J 3 bases short, with 15 bases between. The CDR3 protein is CSARDSALGGYEQYF. CDR3 coding DNA: TGCAGTGCTAGAGATTCGGCGCTGGGGGGCTACGAGCAGTACTTC.

This clonotype was observed a few times. CDR3 amino acids: CSVDGGGSYNEQFF. The CDR3 nucleotides are TGCAGCGTTGACGGCGGGGGGTCCTACAATGAGCAGTTCTTC. The chain employs TRBV29-1 and TRBJ2-1; TRBD2 matches at 8 bases. The CDR3 spans 14 residues. CDR1 is SQVTM and CDR2 is ANQGSEA in the germline V gene. The V gene end was trimmed by 3 bases and the J gene end by 1 base; junction bases not matched to a gene: 2.

This clonotype was seen many times. The chain couples TRBV29-1 to TRBJ2-5, with TRBD2 matching over 9 bases. Trimming took 4 bases from V and 3 from J; bases not matched to a gene: 3. The CDR3 extends over 13 amino acids. CDR1 is SQVTM and CDR2 is ANQGSEA in the germline V gene. The CDR3 spells CSVAPSGEETQYF. CDR3 bases: TGCAGCGTTGCACCTAGCGGGGAAGAGACCCAGTACTTC. Together with reference TRBV29-1 and TRBJ2-5, the CDR3 gives the full variable domain: SAVISQKPSRDICQRGTSLTIQCQVDSQVTMMFWYRQQPGQSLTLIATANQGSEATYESGFVIDKFPISRPNLTFSTLTVSNMSPEDSSIYLCSVAPSGEETQYFGPGTRLLVL.

This clonotype occurred many times. Here the CDR3 reads CASSLAGTAYGYTF. The CDR3, as DNA: TGTGCCAGCAGCTTAGCCGGGACGGCTTATGGCTACACCTTC. The V and J genes are TRBV7-2 and TRBJ1-2; a possible D gene is TRBD1 (5 bases). The V end lost 0 bases, the J end lost 5 bases, and 10 bases lay between the germline ends. CDR3 length: 14 amino acids. Germline V CDR1 and CDR2: SGHTA, FQGNSA.

This clonotype was found a few times. The chain is built from TRBV21-1 and TRBJ2-7. TRBV21-1 is classified as a pseudogene. This CDR3 has 12 residues. Here the CDR3 reads CASSKTQYEQYF. The CDR3 region has the DNA TGTGCCAGCAGCAAAACTCAGTACGAGCAGTACTTC.

The chain has TRBV5-6 and TRBJ2-5; either TRBD1 or TRBD2 may supply D (5 bases each). V dropped 4 bases and J dropped 5 bases, with 18 bases sitting between them. Germline-derived CDR1 and CDR2 are SGHDT and YYEEEE. CDR3 size: 15 residues. CDR3 loop: CASSRGVQVWETQYF. The CDR3 DNA is TGTGCCAGCAGCCGAGGGGTCCAAGTCTGGGAGACCCAGTACTTC.

V and J are TRBV6-2 or TRBV6-3 and TRBJ1-2, with TRBD1 identical over 7 bases. The V gene's germline CDR1 is MNHEY and CDR2 SVGEGT. V gave up 7 bases and J gave up 5 bases; unmatched junction bases: 10. The CDR3 covers 14 residues. CDR3 coding DNA: TGTGCCAGCACCCCACAAGGGACAGTTTATGGCTACACCTTC. This encodes CASTPQGTVYGYTF.

The chain carries TRBV10-3 and TRBJ1-1; 7 bases agree with TRBD1. This CDR3 contains 13 residues. After removal of 5 bases from V and 0 bases from J, the junction contained 0 bases not matched to a gene. Looked up from germline, CDR1 is ENHRY and CDR2 is SYGVKD. CDR3 DNA sequence: TGTGCCATCAGTCAGGGGGTGAACACTGAAGCTTTCTTT. Protein sequence: CAISQGVNTEAFF.

This clonotype has just one count. A read error may explain this, as a much larger clone is one base away. The V gene is TRBV9, the J gene TRBJ2-6, with D perhaps matching TRBD1 or TRBD2 (5 bases each). The germline V gene has CDR1 SGDLS and CDR2 YYNGEE. The CDR3 spans 16 residues. As DNA, the CDR3 is TGTGCCAGCAGCGTAGGACCTAGCTCTGGGGCCAACGCCCTGACTTTC. Protein sequence: CASSVGPSSGANALTF.

This clonotype appeared a few times. The chain carries TRBV18 and TRBJ2-7; tentatively, D is TRBD1 (5 bases). Trimming removed 5 bases from V and 2 bases from J, with 10 bases in between. This CDR3 spans 13 amino acids. CDR1 is KGHSH, CDR2 LQKENI, per germline. DNA for the CDR3: TGTGCCAGCTCAATGACAGATACCTACGAGCAGTACTTC. It is translated as CASSMTDTYEQYF.

The chain employs TRBV4-2 and TRBJ2-3; weak D call: TRBD1 (5 bases). V lost 1 base and J 7 bases, leaving 18 bases between the germline ends. CDR1 is LGHNA, CDR2 YNFKEQ, per germline. The CDR3 has 16 residues. Here the CDR3 reads CASSQGGRAMPHTQYF. The CDR3 DNA reads as TGTGCCAGCAGCCAAGGGGGCCGCGCGATGCCACATACGCAGTATTTT.

This clonotype has just one count. The chain combines TRBV29-1 with TRBJ2-3, with TRBD2 matching 8 bases. With V trimmed by 5 bases and J by 0 bases, 4 bases remained unmatched. The CDR3 has 14 residues. Germline assignment: CDR1 SQVTM and CDR2 ANQGSEA. CDR3 DNA sequence: TGCAGCGTTTTTAGCGGGGCAAGCACAGATACGCAGTATTTT. This gives the protein CSVFSGASTDTQYF.

There are a few counts of this clonotype. The chain couples TRBV28 to TRBJ2-5; 9 positions match TRBD1. CDR3 length: 16 amino acids. Per germline, CDR1 MDHEN and CDR2 SYDVKM. J lost 4 bases, V lost 5 bases, and 11 bases had no gene match. DNA for the CDR3: TGTGCCAGCAGTCCGGACAGGGGATGGGGCGGAGAGACCCAGTACTTC. The encoded protein is CASSPDRGWGGETQYF.

This clonotype was detected only a few times. V is TRBV20-1 and J is TRBJ1-1, with D possibly TRBD1 on 6 matching bases. Germline V gives CDR1 DFQATT, CDR2 SNEGSKA (reference sequence). The CDR3 length is 16 residues. V lost 0 bases and J 0 bases, leaving 14 bases between the germline ends. CDR3 sequence: CSARDLRGLLNTEAFF. CDR3 DNA: TGCAGTGCTAGAGATCTCCGGGGGCTCTTGAACACTGAAGCTTTCTTT.